Listed here are 16 T cell receptor beta chains from one sample, sequenced in a study of control samples from healthy donors and cancer patients. Sequenced by immunoSEQ multiplex PCR; TCRdb stores in-frame clones only, minus some. The sample holds 150,000 to 200,000 clones; 94% are singletons and the top ten take more than 1.1%. Sequencing input: blood. The receptors come from a woman between 18 and 30 years old in good health.

CDR3 sequence (DNA): TGTGCCAGCAGACGGAGCCCCACCTCCTACAATGAGCAGTTCTTC. This sequence encodes CASRRSPTSYNEQFF. The chain is built from TRBV13 and TRBJ2-1; D uncertain. CDR1 and CDR2 from the germline V gene are PRHDT and FYEKMQ (reference sequence). V was clipped by 6 bases and J by 0 bases, with 12 bases between them. The CDR3 runs 15 residues.

In its sample, this clone was seen once. The rearrangement joins TRBV5-8 to TRBJ1-1; D is unresolved. The CDR3 length is 13 residues. Germline V lookup: CDR1 SGHTS, CDR2 YDEGEE. V was trimmed by 4 bases and J by 0 bases, leaving 7 bases between them. The CDR3 loop is CASSPVMNTEAFF. As DNA, the CDR3 is TGTGCCAGCAGCCCCGTCATGAACACTGAAGCTTTCTTT.

J is TRBJ2-3 and V is TRBV2, with a weak D call TRBD1 (6 bases). Germline V gene sequence: CDR1 SNHLY, CDR2 FYNNEI. The CDR3 runs 13 residues. Trimming removed 9 bases from V and 1 base from J, with 11 bases in between. This CDR3 reads CAREDRGTDTQYF. The CDR3 DNA sequence: TGTGCCAGAGAGGACAGAGGCACAGATACGCAGTATTTT.

The V call is TRBV14, the J call TRBJ2-1; a weak D match, TRBD1 (7 bases). Germline loops: CDR1 SGHDN, CDR2 FVKESK. The CDR3 has 17 amino acids. Trimming pared 1 base from V and 4 bases from J, leaving 17 bases between. CDR3 in amino acids: CASSQVGGRDRYNEQFF. In nucleotides, the CDR3 is TGTGCCAGCAGCCAAGTGGGGGGAAGGGACAGATACAATGAGCAGTTCTTC.

The count of this clone is one. The CDR3 region is CASSPRRVQETQYF. The CDR3 DNA sequence: TGTGCCAGCAGCCCTCGGCGTGTCCAAGAGACCCAGTACTTC. The chain is built from TRBV5-5 and TRBJ2-5; D is unclear. The CDR3 length is 14 residues. CDR1 is SGHKS, CDR2 YYEKEE, per germline (reference sequence). The V gene lost 4 bases and the J gene lost 1 base, with 11 bases spanning the gap.

This clone has just one count. At the DNA level, this CDR3 is encoded by other sequences in the same sample as well. The chain recombines TRBV24-1 with TRBJ1-4; 10 nucleotides line up with TRBD1. The V segment lost 4 bases and the J segment 8 bases; nucleotides outside the gene matches: 6. The CDR3 loop spans 15 amino acids. CDR1 and CDR2 from the germline V gene are KGHDR and SFDVKD. The CDR3 region is CATSDPGTGVEKLFF. Here the CDR3 DNA reads TGTGCCACCAGTGACCCAGGGACAGGGGTGGAAAAACTGTTTTTT.

The chain combines TRBV15 with TRBJ2-7, with D perhaps TRBD1 (6 bases). V lost 1 base, J lost 2 bases, and 12 bases lay in between. CDR1 LNHNV and CDR2 YYDKDF come from the germline V gene (reference sequence). The CDR3 extends over 15 amino acids. CDR3 sequence: CATSRAAGETYEQYF. DNA for the CDR3: TGTGCCACCAGCAGAGCGGCAGGGGAGACCTACGAGCAGTACTTC. The full variable domain, with the rest looked up from reference TRBV15 and TRBJ2-7, is DAMVIQNPRYQVTQFGKPVTLSCSQTLNHNVMYWYQQKSSQAPKLLFHYYDKDFNNEADTPDNFQSRRPNTSFCFLDIRSPGLGDTAMYLCATSRAAGETYEQYFGPGTRLTVT.

This sequence joins TRBV29-1 and TRBJ2-1; D is undetermined. The germline V gene has CDR1 SQVTM and CDR2 ANQGSEA. This CDR3 is built from 13 residues. The V end was cut by 3 bases, the J end by 5 bases, with 11 bases between. The CDR3 region is CSVDEALNNEQFF. The CDR3 DNA sequence: TGCAGCGTTGATGAGGCTCTGAACAATGAGCAGTTCTTC.

This clone was detected only once. V is TRBV11-3 and J is TRBJ2-1; TRBD2 matches 10 bases. V lost 1 base to trimming and J lost 4 bases; unmatched junction nucleotides: 10. The germline V gene has CDR1 SGHNT and CDR2 YENEEA. The CDR3 length is 18 residues. CDR3 residues: CASSLGSAGGPRYNEQFF. CDR3 bases: TGTGCCAGCAGCTTAGGTTCAGCGGGAGGGCCAAGATACAATGAGCAGTTCTTC.

This chain uses TRBV7-9 with TRBJ2-7; 7 bases line up with TRBD2. Germline loops: CDR1 SEHNR, CDR2 FQNEAQ (reference sequence). With 4 bases clipped from V and 1 base from J, the junction kept 10 bases outside the gene matches. This CDR3 is 16 amino acids long. The CDR3 reads CASSSVGLAVSYEQYF. The DNA of the CDR3 is TGTGCCAGCAGCTCCGTCGGGCTAGCGGTTTCCTACGAGCAGTACTTC.

Notes on this clone: The identical CDR3 is also encoded by other nucleotide sequences in the sample. The chain uses TRBV12-3 or TRBV12-4 and TRBJ2-5; D unclear. This CDR3 is built from 11 residues. V was shortened by 3 bases and J by 5 bases, with 4 bases between the two germline ends. The CDR3 is CASSLRETQYF. CDR3 in DNA: TGTGCCAGCAGTTTGAGGGAGACCCAGTACTTC.

Regarding this clone: Because the CDR3's place on the DNA is in doubt, the DNA is left out and the CDR3 is given as listed by TCRdb. The rearrangement uses TRBV6-5 and TRBJ1-2; the D call TRBD1 from the table was never checked on the DNA. The CDR3 is made up of 13 amino acids, end residues included. Germline values: CDR1 MNHEY, CDR2 SVGAGI. The CDR3 sequence: CASSSSDRRGYTF.

V gene TRBV3-1 (or the pseudogene TRBV3-2) combines with J gene TRBJ2-5; D may be TRBD2 (5 bases). This CDR3 region has 14 residues. In germline, CDR1 is LGHDT, CDR2 YNNKEL (reference sequence). V was clipped by 0 bases and J by 5 bases, with 10 bases between them. Here the CDR3 DNA reads TGTGCCAGCAGCCAAGATTCGACGGGGGAGACCCAGTACTTC. It codes for CASSQDSTGETQYF.

This chain connects TRBV11-2 to TRBJ1-6; no clear D. Trimming stripped 5 bases from V and 0 bases from J, with 14 bases between. The CDR3 length is 17 residues. Germline V gene lookup returns CDR1 SGHAT and CDR2 FQNNGV. CDR3 nucleotides: TGTGCCAGCAGCCCAAGTTCCGAACCCTCCTATAATTCACCCCTCCACTTT. Protein: CASSPSSEPSYNSPLHF.

The chain has TRBV10-1 and TRBJ1-4; D call uncertain. The CDR3 has 13 residues. The V end lost 6 bases, the J end lost 7 bases, and 12 bases lay between the germline ends. CDR1 is WNHNN and CDR2 is SYGVQD in the germline V gene (reference sequence). CDR3 sequence (DNA): TGCGCCAGCAGCGGGAGGTTTGGTGAAAAACTGTTTTTT. Protein product: CASSGRFGEKLFF.

This rearrangement joins TRBV4-3 to TRBJ2-2, with 7 bases matching TRBD2. Germline V gene data show CDR1 as LGHNA and CDR2 as YSLEER. With 1 base clipped from V and 4 bases from J, the junction kept 12 bases outside the gene matches. This CDR3 has 18 residues. CDR3 sequence: CASSQVTWGGEGTGELFF. The CDR3 DNA is TGCGCCAGCAGCCAAGTAACCTGGGGCGGGGAGGGCACCGGGGAGCTGTTTTTT.